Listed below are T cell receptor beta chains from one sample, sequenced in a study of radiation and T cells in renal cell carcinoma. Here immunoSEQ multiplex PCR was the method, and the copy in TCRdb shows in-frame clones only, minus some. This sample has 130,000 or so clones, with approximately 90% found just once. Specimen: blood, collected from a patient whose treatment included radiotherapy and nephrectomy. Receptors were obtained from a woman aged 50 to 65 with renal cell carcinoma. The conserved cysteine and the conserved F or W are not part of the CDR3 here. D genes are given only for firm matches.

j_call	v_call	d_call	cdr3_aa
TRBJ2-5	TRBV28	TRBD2	ASTRPGTTRRAQY
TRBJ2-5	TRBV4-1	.	ASSQGGRGFQETQY
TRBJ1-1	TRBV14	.	ASSQDFGVSTEAF
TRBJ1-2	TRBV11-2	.	ASSTQRQVGGYT
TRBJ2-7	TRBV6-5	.	ASSRLTGTRNEQY
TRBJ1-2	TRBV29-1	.	SVELWAGGYT
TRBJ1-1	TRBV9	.	ASSPSFNPIAF
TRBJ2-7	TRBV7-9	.	ASSLGAGNEQY
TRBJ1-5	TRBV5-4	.	ASSFGGAGNQPQH
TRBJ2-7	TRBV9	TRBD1	ASSAGQGTHEQY
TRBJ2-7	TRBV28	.	ASRLRQGMV
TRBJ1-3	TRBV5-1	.	ASREDPSGNTIY
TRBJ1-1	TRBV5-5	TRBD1	ASSRQGVNTEAF
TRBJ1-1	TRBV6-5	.	ASQRGGTEAF
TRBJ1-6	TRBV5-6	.	ASSLANWGLNNSPLH
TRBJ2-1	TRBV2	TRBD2	ASRGGLAGLQF
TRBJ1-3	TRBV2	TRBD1	ASSADRVSGNTIY
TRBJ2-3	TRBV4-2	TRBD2	ASSQDGGTSRDTQY
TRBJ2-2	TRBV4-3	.	ASSQDLRTVTGELF
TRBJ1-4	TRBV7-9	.	ASSLYGGNEKLF
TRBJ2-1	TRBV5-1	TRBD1	ASSWTGGTYNEQF
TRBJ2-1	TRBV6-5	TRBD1	ASSYKAGGYEQF
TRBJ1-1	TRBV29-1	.	SAVRAGRSTEAF
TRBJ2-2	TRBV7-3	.	ASSLSRGANTGELF
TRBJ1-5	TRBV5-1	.	ASSPGGTQPQH
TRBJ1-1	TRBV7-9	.	ASSRQGNTEAF
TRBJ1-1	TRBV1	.	TCGTEAF
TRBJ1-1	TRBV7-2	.	ASNAGSGAEAF
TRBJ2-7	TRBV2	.	ASSEGTVPYEQY
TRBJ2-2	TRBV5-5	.	ASSWTASTGELF
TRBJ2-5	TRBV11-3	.	ASSLGARGPETQY
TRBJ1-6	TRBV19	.	ASRRSGGTHSPLH
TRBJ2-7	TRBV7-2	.	ASSLGEGYPPEQY
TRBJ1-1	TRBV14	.	ASSQGPNTEAF
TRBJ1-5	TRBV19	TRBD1	ASNFYGTANQPQH
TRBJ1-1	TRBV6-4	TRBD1	ASRRDRTRNTEAF
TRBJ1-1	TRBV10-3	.	AISELGARLNTEAF
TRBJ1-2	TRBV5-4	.	ASSLRSGSYGYT
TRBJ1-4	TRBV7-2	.	ASSYDRTNEKLF
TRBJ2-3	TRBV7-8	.	ASSKGETDTQY
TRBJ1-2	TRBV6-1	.	ASSTSGTWGGYT
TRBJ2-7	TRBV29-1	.	SVADRGSYEQY
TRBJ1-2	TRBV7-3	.	ASSLTEVGYGYT
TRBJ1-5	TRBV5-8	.	ASNSPGVGSNQPQH
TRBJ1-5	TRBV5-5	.	ASSRQGGPNQPQH
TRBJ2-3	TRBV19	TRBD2	ASIAGGTDTQY
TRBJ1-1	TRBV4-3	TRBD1	ASSQDRDRENTEAF
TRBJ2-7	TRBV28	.	ASSPEAYEQY